This TCR beta chain came from a study of blood T cell repertoires in COVID-19. Losses at the gene ends were 0 bases for V and 4 bases for J; bases not matched to a gene: 5. CDR3 length: 16 amino acids. Germline CDR1 reads KGHSH; CDR2 reads LQKENI. Here immunoSEQ multiplex PCR was the method, and the copy in TCRdb shows in-frame clones only, minus some. The table has 250,000 to 400,000 clones, under 90% seen once. The V gene is TRBV18, the J gene TRBJ1-2; 10 bases are a match to TRBD1. The sequenced material came from PBMCs or T cells enriched from blood (not recorded which). The source is a man aged 60 to 69 who had recovered from COVID-19. The CDR3 bases are TGTGCCAGCTCACCACCGTTGACAGGGGGCGCCTATGGCTACACCTTC. It encodes CASSPPLTGGAYGYTF.